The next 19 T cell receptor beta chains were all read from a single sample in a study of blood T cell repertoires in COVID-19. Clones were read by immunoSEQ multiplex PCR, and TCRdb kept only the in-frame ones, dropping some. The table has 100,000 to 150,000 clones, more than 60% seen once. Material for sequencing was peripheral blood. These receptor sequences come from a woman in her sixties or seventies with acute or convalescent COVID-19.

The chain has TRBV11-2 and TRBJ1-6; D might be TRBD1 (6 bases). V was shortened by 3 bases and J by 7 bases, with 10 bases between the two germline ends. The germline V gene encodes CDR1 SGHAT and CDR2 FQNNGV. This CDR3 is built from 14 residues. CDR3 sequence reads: CASSFRDNNSPLHF. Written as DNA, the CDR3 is TGTGCCAGCAGCTTCCGGGACAACAATTCACCCCTCCACTTT.

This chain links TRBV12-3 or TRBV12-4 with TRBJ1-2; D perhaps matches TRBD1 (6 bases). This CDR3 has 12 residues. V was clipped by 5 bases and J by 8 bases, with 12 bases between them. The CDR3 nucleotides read TGTGCCAGCAGTCAAGGACAGAGGGGCTACACCTTC. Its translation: CASSQGQRGYTF.

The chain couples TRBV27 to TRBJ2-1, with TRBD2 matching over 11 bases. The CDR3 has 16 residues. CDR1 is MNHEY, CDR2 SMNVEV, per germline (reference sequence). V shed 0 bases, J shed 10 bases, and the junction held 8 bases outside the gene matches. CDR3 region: CASSLSASRTSGEQFF. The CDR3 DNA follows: TGTGCCAGCAGTTTATCGGCCAGTAGGACTAGCGGGGAGCAGTTCTTC.

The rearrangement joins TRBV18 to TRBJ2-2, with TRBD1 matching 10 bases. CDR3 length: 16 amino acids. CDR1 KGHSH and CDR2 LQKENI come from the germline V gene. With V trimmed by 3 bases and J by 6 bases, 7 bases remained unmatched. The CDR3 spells CASSPLGTGAAGELFF. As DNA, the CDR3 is TGTGCCAGCTCACCCCTCGGGACAGGGGCTGCCGGGGAGCTGTTTTTT.

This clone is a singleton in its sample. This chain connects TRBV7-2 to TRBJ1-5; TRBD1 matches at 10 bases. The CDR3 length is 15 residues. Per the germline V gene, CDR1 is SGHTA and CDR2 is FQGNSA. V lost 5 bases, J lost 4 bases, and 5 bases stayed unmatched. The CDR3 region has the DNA TGTGCCAGCAGCCTGGGACAGGGGAGGAATCAGCCCCAGCATTTT. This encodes CASSLGQGRNQPQHF.

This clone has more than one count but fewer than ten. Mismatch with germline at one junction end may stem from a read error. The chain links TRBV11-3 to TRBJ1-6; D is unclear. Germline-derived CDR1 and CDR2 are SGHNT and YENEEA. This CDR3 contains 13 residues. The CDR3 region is CASSVDGDSPLHF. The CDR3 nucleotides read TGTGCCAGCAGCGTAGACGGAGATTCACCCCTCCACTTT. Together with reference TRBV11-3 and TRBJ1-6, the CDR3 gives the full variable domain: EAGVVQSPRYKIIEKKQPVAFWCNPISGHNTLYWYLQNLGQGPELLIRYENEEAVDDSQLPKDRFSAERLKGVDSTLKIQPAELGDSAVYLCASSVDGDSPLHFGNGTRLTVT.

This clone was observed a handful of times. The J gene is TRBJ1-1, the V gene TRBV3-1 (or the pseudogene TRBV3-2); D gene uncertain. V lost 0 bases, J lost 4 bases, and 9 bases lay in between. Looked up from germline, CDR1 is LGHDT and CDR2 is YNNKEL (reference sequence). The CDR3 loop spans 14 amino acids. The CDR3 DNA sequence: TGTGCCAGCAGCCAAGATATAGCAGCCACTGAAGCTTTCTTT. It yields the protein CASSQDIAATEAFF.

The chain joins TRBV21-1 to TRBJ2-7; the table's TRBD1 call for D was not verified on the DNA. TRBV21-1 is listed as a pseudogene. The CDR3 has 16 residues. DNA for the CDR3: TGTGCCAGCTACAACAGGGGGCCGTCCTCGGGCTACGAGCAGTACTTC. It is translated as CASYNRGPSSGYEQYF.

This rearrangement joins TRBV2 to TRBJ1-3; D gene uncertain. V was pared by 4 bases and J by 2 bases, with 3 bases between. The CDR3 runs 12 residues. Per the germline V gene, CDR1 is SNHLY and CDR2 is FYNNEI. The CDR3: CASSVTGNTIYF. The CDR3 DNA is TGTGCCAGCAGTGTAACTGGAAACACCATATATTTT.

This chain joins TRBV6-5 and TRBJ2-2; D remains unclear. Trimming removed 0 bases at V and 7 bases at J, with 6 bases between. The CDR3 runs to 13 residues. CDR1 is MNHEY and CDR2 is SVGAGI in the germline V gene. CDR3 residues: CASSYSRDGELFF. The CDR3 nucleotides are TGTGCCAGCAGTTACTCGAGAGACGGGGAGCTGTTTTTT.

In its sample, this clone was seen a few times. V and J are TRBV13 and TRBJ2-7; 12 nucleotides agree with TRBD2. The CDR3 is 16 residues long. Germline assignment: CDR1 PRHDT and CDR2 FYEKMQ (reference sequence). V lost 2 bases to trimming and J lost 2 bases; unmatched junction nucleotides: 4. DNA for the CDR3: TGTGCCAGCAGCTTAAGGACTAGCGGGGCCCCCTACGAGCAGTACTTC. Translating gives CASSLRTSGAPYEQYF.

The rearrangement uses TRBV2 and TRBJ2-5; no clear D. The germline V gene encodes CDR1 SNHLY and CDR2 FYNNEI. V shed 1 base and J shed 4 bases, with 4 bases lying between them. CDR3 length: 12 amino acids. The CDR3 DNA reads TGTGCCAGCAGTGAAGGGAGAGAGACCCAGTACTTC. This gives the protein CASSEGRETQYF.

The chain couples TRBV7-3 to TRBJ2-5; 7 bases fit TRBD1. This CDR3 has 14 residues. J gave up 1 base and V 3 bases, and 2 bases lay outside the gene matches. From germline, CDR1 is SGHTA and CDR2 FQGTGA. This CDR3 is CASSLTGTQETQYF. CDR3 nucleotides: TGTGCCAGCAGCTTGACAGGGACCCAAGAGACCCAGTACTTC.

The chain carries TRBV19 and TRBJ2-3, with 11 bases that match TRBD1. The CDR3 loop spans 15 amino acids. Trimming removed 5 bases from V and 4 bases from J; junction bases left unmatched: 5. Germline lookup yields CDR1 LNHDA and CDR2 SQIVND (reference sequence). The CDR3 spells CASSWDRGEADTQYF. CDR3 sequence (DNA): TGTGCCAGTAGTTGGGACAGGGGGGAGGCAGATACGCAGTATTTT. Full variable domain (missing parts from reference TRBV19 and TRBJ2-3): DGGITQSPKYLFRKEGQNVTLSCEQNLNHDAMYWYRQDPGQGLRLIYYSQIVNDFQKGDIAEGYSVSREKKESFPLTVTSAQKNPTAFYLCASSWDRGEADTQYFGPGTRLTVL.

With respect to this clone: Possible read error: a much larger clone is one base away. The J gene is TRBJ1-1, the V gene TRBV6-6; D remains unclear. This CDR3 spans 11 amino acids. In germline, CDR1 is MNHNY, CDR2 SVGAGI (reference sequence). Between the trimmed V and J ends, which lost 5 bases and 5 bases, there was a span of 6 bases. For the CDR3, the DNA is TGTGCCAGCAGTCCCGGGACTGAAGCTTTCTTT. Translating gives CASSPGTEAFF.

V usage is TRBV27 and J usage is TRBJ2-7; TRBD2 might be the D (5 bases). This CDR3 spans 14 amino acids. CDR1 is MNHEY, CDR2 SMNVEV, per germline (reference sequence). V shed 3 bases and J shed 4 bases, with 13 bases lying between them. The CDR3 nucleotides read TGTGCCAGCAGTTTGGAGGTGGTTGGGTACGAGCAGTACTTC. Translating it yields CASSLEVVGYEQYF.

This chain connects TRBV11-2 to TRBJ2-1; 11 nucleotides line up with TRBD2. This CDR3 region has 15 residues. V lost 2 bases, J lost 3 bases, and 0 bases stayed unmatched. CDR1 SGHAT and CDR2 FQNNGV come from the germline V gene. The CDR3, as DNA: TGTGCCAGCAGCTTACTAGCGGGAGGCTACAATGAGCAGTTCTTC. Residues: CASSLLAGGYNEQFF.

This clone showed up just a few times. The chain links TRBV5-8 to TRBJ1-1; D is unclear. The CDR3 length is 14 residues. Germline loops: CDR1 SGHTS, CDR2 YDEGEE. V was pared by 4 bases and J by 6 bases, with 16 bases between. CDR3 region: CASSARRREPEAFF. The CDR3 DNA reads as TGTGCCAGCAGCGCCCGTCGTCGGGAACCTGAAGCTTTCTTT.

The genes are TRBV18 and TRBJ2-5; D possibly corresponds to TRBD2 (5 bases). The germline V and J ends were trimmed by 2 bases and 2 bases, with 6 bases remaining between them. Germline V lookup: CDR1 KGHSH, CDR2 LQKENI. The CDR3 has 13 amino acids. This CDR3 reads CASSPGEQETQYF. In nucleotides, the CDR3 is TGTGCCAGCTCACCAGGGGAGCAAGAGACCCAGTACTTC.